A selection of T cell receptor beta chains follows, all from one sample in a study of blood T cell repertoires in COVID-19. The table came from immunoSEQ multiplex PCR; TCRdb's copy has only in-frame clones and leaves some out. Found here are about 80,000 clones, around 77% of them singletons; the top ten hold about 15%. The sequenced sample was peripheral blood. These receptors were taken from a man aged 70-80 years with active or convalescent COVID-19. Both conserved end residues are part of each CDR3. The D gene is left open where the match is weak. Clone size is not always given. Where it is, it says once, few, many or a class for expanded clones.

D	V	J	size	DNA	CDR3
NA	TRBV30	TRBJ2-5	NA	TGTGCCTGTATGTTAGTTTCGGAGACCCAGTACTTC	CACMLVSETQYF
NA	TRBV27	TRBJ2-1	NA	TGTGCCAGCAGTTTATTAGGGGTCAGCTCCTACAATGAGCAGTTCTTC	CASSLLGVSSYNEQFF
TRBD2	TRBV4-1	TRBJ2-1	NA	TGCGCCAGCAGCCAAGATTCGGGACTAGCGGGGAGATACAATGAGCAGTTCTTC	CASSQDSGLAGRYNEQFF
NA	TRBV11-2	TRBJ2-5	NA	TGTGCCAGCAGCCTCGTGACTAAAGAGACCCAGTACTTC	CASSLVTKETQYF
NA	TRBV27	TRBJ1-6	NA	TGTGCCAGCGTTGCCAGGAGGACCTATAATTCACCCCTCCACTTT	CASVARRTYNSPLHF
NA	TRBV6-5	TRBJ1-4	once	TGTGCCAGCCGGAGTGGGGGGACAACTAATGAAAAACTGTTTTTT	CASRSGGTTNEKLFF
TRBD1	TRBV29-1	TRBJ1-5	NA	TGCAGCGTTGTGGACAGGGGGTTCGGGCAGCCCCAGCATTTT	CSVVDRGFGQPQHF
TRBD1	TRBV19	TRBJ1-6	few	TGTGCCAGTAGTACCCGACGGGACAGGAATTCACCCCTCCACTTT	CASSTRRDRNSPLHF
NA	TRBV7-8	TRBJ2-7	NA	TGTGCCAGCATCCAAACGCACGGGTCCTACGAGCAGTACTTC	CASIQTHGSYEQYF
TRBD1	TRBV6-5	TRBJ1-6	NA	TGTGCCAGCAGTCGGGACAGCAATTCACCCCTCCACTTT	CASSRDSNSPLHF
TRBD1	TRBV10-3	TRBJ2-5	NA	TGTGCCATCAGTGATGGCAGGGGGCGCGGAGAGACCCAGTACTTC	CAISDGRGRGETQYF
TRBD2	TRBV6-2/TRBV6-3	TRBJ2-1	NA	TGTGCCAGCAGTTACCGTTCCCTAGCGGGGGGGTTTGAGCAGTTCTTC	CASSYRSLAGGFEQFF
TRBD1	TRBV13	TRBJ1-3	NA	TGTGCCAGCAGCTTAGGGGACAGGGACTCTGGAAACACCATATATTTT	CASSLGDRDSGNTIYF
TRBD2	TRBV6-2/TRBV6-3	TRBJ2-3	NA	TGTGCCAGCAGCCCTTTCCTGGCGGGGGGTTCTACAGATACGCAGTATTTT	CASSPFLAGGSTDTQYF
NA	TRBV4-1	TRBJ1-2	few	TGCGCCAGCAGCCAAGAGCGAGGAAACTATGGCTACACCTTC	CASSQERGNYGYTF
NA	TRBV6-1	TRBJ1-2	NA	TGTGCCAGCAGTGAAGCGCTCAGGGCGGGCTACACCTTC	CASSEALRAGYTF
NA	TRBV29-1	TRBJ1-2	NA	TGCAGCGTTTCCACAGAGACCTATGGCTACACCTTC	CSVSTETYGYTF
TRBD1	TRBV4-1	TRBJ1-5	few	TGCGCCAGCAGCCAAGATAAGCCGGGACAGGTAAATCAGCCCCAGCATTTT	CASSQDKPGQVNQPQHF
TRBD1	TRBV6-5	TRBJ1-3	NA	TGTGCCAGCAAAAAGACAGGGACTGGAAACACCATATATTTT	CASKKTGTGNTIYF